A selection of T cell receptor beta chains follows, all from one sample in a study of cytomegalovirus exposure and HLA in healthy donors. The data were produced by immunoSEQ multiplex PCR, yet TCRdb's version contains in-frame clones alone and is incomplete. The sample lists 100,000 to 150,000 clones; just under 80% were seen once. Sequenced sample: PBMCs. The receptor set was obtained from a man in his thirties or forties in good health and CMV-seronegative. Each CDR3 is given with its conserved first and last residue. The D gene is left open where the match is weak. Clone size is shown for a subset of rows, as once, few, many or a class of expanded clone.

13	TRBJ1-2	-	-	TRBV19	CASSTRTAYGYTF	TGTGCCAGTAGTACACGGACAGCCTATGGCTACACCTTC
14	TRBJ2-4	-	few	TRBV4-3	CASSQDRLVNIQYF	TGCGCCAGCAGCCAAGATAGACTAGTAAACATTCAGTACTTC
17	TRBJ1-1	-	-	TRBV18	CASSPQGVWEPNTEAFF	TGTGCCAGCTCGCCCCAGGGTGTGTGGGAACCGAACACTGAAGCTTTCTTT
16	TRBJ2-2	TRBD1	-	TRBV5-4	CASRILQGENTGELFF	TGTGCCAGCAGGATCCTTCAGGGGGAAAACACCGGGGAGCTGTTTTTT
13	TRBJ2-7	TRBD2	-	TRBV7-8	CASSLGGEGEQYF	TGTGCCAGCAGCTTAGGGGGGGAGGGGGAGCAGTACTTC
12	TRBJ2-5	-	-	TRBV11-2	CASSAHRETQYF	TGTGCCAGCAGCGCACATCGAGAGACCCAGTACTTC
16	TRBJ2-2	-	-	TRBV27	CASILPERARTGELFF	TGTGCCAGCATTCTACCGGAGCGGGCGCGAACCGGGGAGCTGTTTTTT
14	TRBJ1-1	TRBD1	once	TRBV2	CASRQDRGGTEAFF	TGTGCCAGCAGACAGGACAGGGGTGGGACTGAAGCTTTCTTT
14	TRBJ1-1	-	-	TRBV5-1	CASSYLGGHTEAFF	TGCGCCAGCAGCTACCTCGGGGGACACACTGAAGCTTTCTTT
12	TRBJ2-3	-	-	TRBV9	CASRGGTDTQYF	TGTGCCAGCAGGGGAGGAACAGATACGCAGTATTTT
17	TRBJ1-2	-	-	TRBV11-2	CASSLPTDRRLNYGYTF	TGTGCCAGCAGCTTACCTACCGACAGGCGACTTAACTATGGCTACACCTTC
13	TRBJ2-2	-	-	TRBV29-1	CSVSGVSAGELFF	TGCAGCGTTTCAGGGGTGTCCGCCGGGGAGCTGTTTTTT
16	TRBJ2-6	-	-	TRBV15	CATSRVVGSGANVLTF	TGTGCCACCAGCAGAGTGGTCGGCTCTGGGGCCAACGTCCTGACTTTC
13	TRBJ2-2	-	-	TRBV6-1	CANGLVETGELFF	TGTGCCAACGGCCTAGTAGAGACCGGGGAGCTGTTTTTT
13	TRBJ2-2	-	-	TRBV6-6	CASTYGPAGELFF	TGTGCCAGCACTTACGGTCCGGCCGGGGAGCTGTTTTTT
16	TRBJ2-5	TRBD2	-	TRBV5-1	CASSLSSGKLQETQYF	TGCGCCAGCAGTTTAAGTAGCGGGAAGCTTCAAGAGACCCAGTACTTC
13	TRBJ2-5	-	-	TRBV18	CASSLGVRETQYF	TGTGCCAGCTCACTAGGGGTCAGAGAGACCCAGTACTTC
14	TRBJ2-7	TRBD2	-	TRBV27	CASRGLAGLYEQYF	TGTGCCAGCAGGGGACTAGCGGGGCTCTACGAGCAGTACTTC
13	TRBJ1-6	TRBD1	-	TRBV10-2	CASSGTGKSPLHF	TGCGCCAGCTCCGGGACAGGGAAATCACCCCTCCACTTT
15	TRBJ2-1	TRBD2	-	TRBV5-1	CASSFGTSGSNEQFF	TGCGCCAGCAGCTTCGGGACTAGCGGGAGCAATGAGCAGTTCTTC
11	TRBJ2-5	-	-	TRBV7-6	CASSPGETQYF	TGTGCCAGCAGCCCCGGGGAGACCCAGTACTTC
15	TRBJ2-2	TRBD2	-	TRBV18	CASSGGGLATGELFF	TGTGCCAGCTCAGGGGGAGGACTAGCGACCGGGGAGCTGTTTTTT
15	TRBJ2-1	TRBD1	-	TRBV5-1	CASTLGTGGYNEQFF	TGCGCCAGCACCCTCGGGACAGGGGGTTACAATGAGCAGTTCTTC
13	TRBJ2-1	-	-	TRBV6-6	CASSGWEQGEQFF	TGTGCCAGCAGTGGGTGGGAGCAAGGTGAGCAGTTCTTC
14	TRBJ2-1	-	-	TRBV7-6	CASSLQGSRDEQFF	TGTGCCAGCAGCTTACAGGGCAGTAGGGATGAGCAGTTCTTC
13	TRBJ1-5	-	-	TRBV5-4	CASSSDSNQPQHF	TGTGCCAGCAGCTCAGATAGCAATCAGCCCCAGCATTTT
15	TRBJ2-7	TRBD2	-	TRBV7-2	CASSSQAGVLYEQYF	TGTGCCAGCAGCTCCCAAGCGGGGGTACTCTACGAGCAGTACTTC
14	TRBJ1-4	TRBD1	-	TRBV28	CASITGTGYEKLFF	TGTGCCAGCATCACCGGGACAGGGTATGAAAAACTGTTTTTT
15	TRBJ2-1	TRBD1	-	TRBV6-6	CASSPRGRADNEQFF	TGTGCCAGCAGCCCTAGGGGGCGAGCTGACAATGAGCAGTTCTTC
12	TRBJ1-2	TRBD1	once	TRBV29-1	CSVPGQAHGYTF	TGCAGCGTTCCTGGACAGGCCCATGGCTACACCTTC
14	TRBJ1-2	-	-	TRBV18	CASSPLGPGEGYTF	TGTGCCAGCTCACCACTGGGTCCAGGGGAAGGCTACACCTTC
16	TRBJ2-7	TRBD2	-	TRBV28	CASRTLGLAGVYEQYF	TGTGCCAGCAGAACTTTGGGACTAGCGGGAGTCTACGAGCAGTACTTC
13	TRBJ2-7	TRBD1	once	TRBV5-1	CASSGTGFHEQYF	TGCGCCAGCTCGGGGACAGGGTTTCACGAGCAGTACTTC
13	TRBJ1-1	TRBD1	-	TRBV27	CASSSSRGSEAFF	TGTGCCAGCAGCTCGAGCAGGGGGTCTGAAGCTTTCTTT
15	TRBJ2-7	-	-	TRBV7-6	CASSLVAADSYEQYF	TGTGCCAGCAGCTTAGTAGCAGCGGACTCCTACGAGCAGTACTTC
14	TRBJ2-7	-	-	TRBV4-1	CASSHLYRVHEQYF	TGCGCCAGCAGCCACCTATACAGGGTCCACGAGCAGTACTTC
14	TRBJ2-7	-	once	TRBV11-2	CASSSHHQGPEQYF	TGTGCCAGCAGCTCCCATCATCAGGGGCCCGAGCAGTACTTC
16	TRBJ1-1	TRBD1	-	TRBV2	CASRGQGAQIDTEAFF	TGTGCCAGCCGGGGACAGGGGGCGCAAATCGACACTGAAGCTTTCTTT
11	TRBJ1-4	-	-	TRBV2	CASQTNEKLFF	TGTGCCAGTCAAACTAATGAAAAACTGTTTTTT
14	TRBJ1-2	-	-	TRBV7-9	CASSLAYQGYGYTF	TGTGCCAGCAGCTTAGCGTACCAGGGATATGGCTACACCTTC
18	TRBJ2-5	TRBD2	-	TRBV6-1	CASSEALAGGPFQETQYF	TGTGCCAGCAGTGAAGCCCTAGCGGGGGGGCCTTTTCAAGAGACCCAGTACTTC
12	TRBJ2-7	-	-	TRBV25-1	CASSGLLYEQYF	TGTGCCAGCAGCGGACTACTCTACGAGCAGTACTTC
14	TRBJ1-4	-	-	TRBV30	CAWSVRRNGEKLFF	TGTGCCTGGAGTGTACGGCGGAACGGGGAAAAACTGTTTTTT
11	TRBJ2-7	-	-	TRBV6-5	CASSGNYEQYF	TGTGCCAGCAGCGGTAACTACGAGCAGTACTTC
15	TRBJ1-5	-	-	TRBV5-4	CASSSGGDSNQPQHF	TGTGCCAGCAGCTCGGGCGGGGATAGCAATCAGCCCCAGCATTTT
15	TRBJ2-7	TRBD2	-	TRBV4-3	CASSQDRGLVGEQYF	TGCGCCAGCAGCCAAGATCGGGGACTAGTTGGCGAGCAGTACTTC
14	TRBJ2-7	TRBD1	-	TRBV27	CASSRGDRGYEQYF	TGTGCCAGCAGCCGGGGGGACAGGGGCTACGAGCAGTACTTC
13	TRBJ2-7	-	-	TRBV5-1	CASSLSSSYEQYF	TGCGCCAGCAGCCTCTCATCCAGTTACGAGCAGTACTTC
16	TRBJ1-3	-	once	TRBV18	CASSPNSAWSGNTIYF	TGTGCCAGCTCACCAAACTCAGCGTGGTCTGGAAACACCATATATTTT
15	TRBJ2-1	TRBD1	-	TRBV6-1	CASSVDRGGYNEQFF	TGTGCCAGCAGTGTTGACAGGGGTGGTTACAATGAGCAGTTCTTC
15	TRBJ2-3	TRBD1	-	TRBV10-3	CAINQGQGLTDTQYF	TGTGCCATCAACCAGGGACAGGGGTTGACAGATACGCAGTATTTT
13	TRBJ1-1	-	-	TRBV30	CAWSLQGRTKAFF	TGTGCCTGGAGTTTACAGGGAAGGACCAAAGCTTTCTTT
16	TRBJ2-1	TRBD2	-	TRBV18	CASSLSRGSPYNEQFF	TGTGCCAGCTCACTGTCTCGCGGGAGTCCCTACAATGAGCAGTTCTTC
14	TRBJ1-1	-	-	TRBV21-1	CASSNNDRITEAFF	TGTGCCAGCAGCAATAATGACAGGATCACTGAAGCTTTCTTT
13	TRBJ1-1	TRBD1	few	TRBV5-4	CASSGQGNTEAFF	TGTGCCAGCAGCGGACAGGGAAACACTGAAGCTTTCTTT
16	TRBJ1-1	TRBD1	-	TRBV7-9	CASTSGQGLENTEAFF	TGTGCCAGCACCTCCGGACAGGGGTTGGAGAACACTGAAGCTTTCTTT
15	TRBJ2-7	TRBD2	-	TRBV4-2	CASSQHSGGANEQYF	TGTGCCAGCAGCCAACATAGCGGGGGGGCCAACGAGCAGTACTTC
16	TRBJ2-7	TRBD1	once	TRBV5-6	CASSWAGTGGFREQYF	TGTGCCAGCAGCTGGGCTGGGACAGGGGGGTTTCGGGAGCAGTACTTC
16	TRBJ2-6	-	few	TRBV2	CASSEWGDSGANVLTF	TGTGCCAGCAGTGAATGGGGGGACTCTGGGGCCAACGTCCTGACTTTC